The 13 T cell receptor beta chains below all came from one sample that was sequenced in a study of radiotherapy plus CTLA-4 blockade in lung cancer. The assay was immunoSEQ multiplex PCR, and TCRdb's table has in-frame clones only and misses some. The table has 45,000 to 60,000 clones, roughly 80% seen once. Sequencing used peripheral blood, obtained from a patient treated with radiotherapy plus ipilimumab. All receptors come from a human donor with non-small cell lung cancer who had a complete response to radiotherapy plus ipilimumab.

The rearrangement links TRBV9 to TRBJ2-3; no clear D gene. The CDR3 runs to 15 residues. CDR1 and CDR2 from the germline V gene are SGDLS and YYNGEE. V was clipped by 0 bases and J by 4 bases, with 12 bases between them. The CDR3 is CASSVEPPPADTQYF. CDR3 DNA sequence: TGTGCCAGCAGCGTAGAACCACCCCCGGCAGATACGCAGTATTTT. Using reference TRBV9 and TRBJ2-3 for the parts outside the CDR3, the full variable domain is DSGVTQTPKHLITATGQRVTLRCSPRSGDLSVYWYQQSLDQGLQFLIQYYNGEERAKGNILERFSAQQFPDLHSELNLSSLELGDSALYFCASSVEPPPADTQYFGPGTRLTVL.

The chain couples TRBV18 to TRBJ1-2; D is perhaps TRBD1 (5 bases). Looked up from germline, CDR1 is KGHSH and CDR2 is LQKENI. The CDR3 has 15 residues. Trimming stripped 2 bases from V and 8 bases from J, with 18 bases between. CDR3 in amino acids: CASSPLDSIRVGYTF. In nucleotides, the CDR3 is TGTGCCAGCTCACCATTAGACAGCATCCGGGTGGGCTACACCTTC.

This chain uses TRBV6-5 with TRBJ2-3, with D maybe TRBD1 (7 bases). The CDR3 is 14 amino acids. The V gene lost 2 bases and the J gene lost 5 bases, with 11 bases spanning the gap. In germline, CDR1 is MNHEY, CDR2 SVGAGI. As DNA, the CDR3 is TGTGCCAGCAGTTACAACAGGGGAGGAGATACGCAGTATTTT. Translated, it gives CASSYNRGGDTQYF.

The chain has TRBV29-1 and TRBJ2-2; 7 bases fit TRBD1. The junction had 1 base not matched to a gene; V was cut back by 6 bases and J by 6 bases. Germline V CDR1 and CDR2: SQVTM, ANQGSEA. The CDR3 is 11 residues long. The CDR3 loop reads CSVQGPGELFF. The CDR3 DNA reads as TGCAGCGTACAGGGGCCCGGGGAGCTGTTTTTT.

The chain has TRBV7-2 and TRBJ2-3; the D gene is possibly TRBD2 (6 bases). The germline V gene encodes CDR1 SGHTA and CDR2 FQGNSA. The CDR3 spans 14 residues. Trimming left V 3 bases short and J 2 bases short, with 9 bases between. The CDR3 sequence: CASSFAGSTDTQYF. CDR3 DNA: TGTGCCAGCAGCTTCGCGGGGTCCACAGATACGCAGTATTTT.

The chain links TRBV7-2 to TRBJ2-1, with TRBD1 matching over 10 bases. Germline CDR1 SGHTA, CDR2 FQGNSA. J gave up 0 bases and V 5 bases, and 4 bases lay outside the gene matches. CDR3 length: 16 amino acids. The DNA for the CDR3 is TGTGCCAGCAGCACATGGACAGGGGGCTCCTACAATGAGCAGTTCTTC. Translating it yields CASSTWTGGSYNEQFF.

The genes are TRBV7-7 and TRBJ2-5, with 7 bases that match TRBD2. Germline CDR1 SSHAT, CDR2 FNYEAQ (reference sequence). The CDR3 covers 10 residues. The CDR3 region is CAAGEETQYF. DNA of the CDR3: TGTGCGGCGGGAGAGGAGACCCAGTACTTC.

This chain connects TRBV7-9 to TRBJ1-1; 8 bases line up with TRBD1. Germline loops: CDR1 SEHNR, CDR2 FQNEAQ (reference sequence). The CDR3 is 15 residues long. V dropped 0 bases and J dropped 4; count of bases not matched to a gene: 4. CDR3 residues: CASSLAWQGATEAFF. The CDR3 DNA reads as TGTGCCAGCAGCTTAGCTTGGCAGGGGGCCACTGAAGCTTTCTTT.

This chain joins TRBV6-5 and TRBJ1-2, with 9 bases matching TRBD1. Trimming took 4 bases from V and 4 from J; bases not matched to a gene: 4. CDR1 and CDR2 from the germline V gene are MNHEY and SVGAGI. The CDR3 is 14 residues long. The CDR3 sequence: CASSFTTGGYGYTF. In nucleotides, the CDR3 is TGTGCCAGCAGTTTTACGACAGGGGGCTATGGCTACACCTTC.

The chain is built from TRBV9 and TRBJ2-4; 7 bases align to TRBD1. J was trimmed by 5 bases and V by 0 bases; bases with no gene match: 14. The germline V gene has CDR1 SGDLS and CDR2 YYNGEE. The CDR3 runs to 18 residues. In nucleotides, the CDR3 is TGTGCCAGCAGCGTAGCTGAAGGAGGACAGGCAAAACAAAACATTCAGTACTTC. This sequence encodes CASSVAEGGQAKQNIQYF.

V gene TRBV18 combines with J gene TRBJ1-2; the D gene is possibly TRBD1 (6 bases). V lost 6 bases and J 2 bases, leaving 13 bases between the germline ends. The CDR3 sequence is 14 residues long. Germline values: CDR1 KGHSH, CDR2 LQKENI. The CDR3: CASSPWTENYGYTF. Written as DNA, the CDR3 is TGTGCCAGCTCCCCCTGGACAGAAAACTATGGCTACACCTTC.

About this clone itself: One junction end does not reproduce the germline sequence, and a read error may be involved. The chain carries TRBV23-1 and TRBJ1-2; 7 bases line up with TRBD1. TRBV23-1 qualifies as an ORF whose function is uncertain. This CDR3 spans 13 amino acids. CDR3 amino acids: CASSQSQDRILLF. The DNA for the CDR3 is TGCGCCAGCAGTCAATCCCAGGACAGGATTCTCCTCTTC.

This clone showed up just once. This rearrangement joins TRBV27 to TRBJ2-5; D not certain. There are 12 residues in the CDR3. Per the germline V gene, CDR1 is MNHEY and CDR2 is SMNVEV (reference sequence). Trimming shortened V by 6 bases and J by 1 base, and 6 bases separated the two germline ends. The CDR3, as DNA: TGTGCCAGCAGCCGCGGCCAAGAGACCCAGTACTTC. Amino acids: CASSRGQETQYF.